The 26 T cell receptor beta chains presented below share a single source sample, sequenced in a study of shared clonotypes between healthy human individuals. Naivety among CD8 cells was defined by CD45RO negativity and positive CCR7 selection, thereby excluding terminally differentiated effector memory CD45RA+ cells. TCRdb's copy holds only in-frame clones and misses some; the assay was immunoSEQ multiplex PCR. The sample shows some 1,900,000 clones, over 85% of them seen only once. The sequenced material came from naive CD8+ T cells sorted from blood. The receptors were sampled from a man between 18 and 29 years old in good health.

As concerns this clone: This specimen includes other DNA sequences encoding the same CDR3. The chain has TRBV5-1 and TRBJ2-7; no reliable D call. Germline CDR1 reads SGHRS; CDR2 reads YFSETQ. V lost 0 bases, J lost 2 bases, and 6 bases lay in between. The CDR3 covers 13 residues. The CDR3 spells CASSLAPAYEQYF. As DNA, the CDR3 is TGCGCCAGCAGCTTGGCCCCTGCCTACGAGCAGTACTTC.

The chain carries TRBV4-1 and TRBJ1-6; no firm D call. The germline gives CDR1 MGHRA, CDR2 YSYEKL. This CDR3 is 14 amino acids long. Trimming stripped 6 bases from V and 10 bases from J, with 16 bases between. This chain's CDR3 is CASSHQDNRSPLHF. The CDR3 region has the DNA TGCGCCAGCAGTCACCAAGACAATAGGTCACCCCTCCACTTT.

CDR3 region: CASSEGVANQETQYF. DNA for the CDR3: TGTGCCAGCAGTGAAGGGGTAGCCAACCAAGAGACCCAGTACTTC. This chain connects TRBV2 to TRBJ2-5; D is unresolved. CDR3 length: 15 amino acids. The ends were cut back, 1 base at V and 0 bases at J, with 9 bases in the middle. The germline V gene encodes CDR1 SNHLY and CDR2 FYNNEI.

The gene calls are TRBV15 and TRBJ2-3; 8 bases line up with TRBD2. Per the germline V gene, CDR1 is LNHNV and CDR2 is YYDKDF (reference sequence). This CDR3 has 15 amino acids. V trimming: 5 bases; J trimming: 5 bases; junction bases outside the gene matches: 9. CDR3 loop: CATSGPGLVVDTQYF. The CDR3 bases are TGTGCCACCAGCGGACCGGGACTAGTAGTAGATACGCAGTATTTT.

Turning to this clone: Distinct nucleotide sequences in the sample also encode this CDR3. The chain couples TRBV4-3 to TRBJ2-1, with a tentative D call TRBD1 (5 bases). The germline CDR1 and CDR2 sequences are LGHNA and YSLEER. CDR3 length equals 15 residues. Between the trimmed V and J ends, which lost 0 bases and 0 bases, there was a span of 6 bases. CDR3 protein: CASSQDRDSYNEQFF. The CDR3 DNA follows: TGCGCCAGCAGCCAAGACAGGGACTCCTACAATGAGCAGTTCTTC.

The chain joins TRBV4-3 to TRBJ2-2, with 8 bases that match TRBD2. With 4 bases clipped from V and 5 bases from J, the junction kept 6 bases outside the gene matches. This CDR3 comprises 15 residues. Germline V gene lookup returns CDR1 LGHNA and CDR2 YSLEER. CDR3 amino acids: CASSPAGDGTGELFF. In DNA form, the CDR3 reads TGCGCCAGCAGCCCAGCGGGAGATGGGACCGGGGAGCTGTTTTTT.

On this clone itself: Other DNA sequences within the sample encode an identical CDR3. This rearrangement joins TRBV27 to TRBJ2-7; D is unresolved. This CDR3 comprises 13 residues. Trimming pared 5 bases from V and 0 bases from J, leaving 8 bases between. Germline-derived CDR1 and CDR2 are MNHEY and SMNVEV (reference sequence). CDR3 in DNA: TGTGCCAGCAGTCTAATGAGCTCCTACGAGCAGTACTTC. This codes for CASSLMSSYEQYF.

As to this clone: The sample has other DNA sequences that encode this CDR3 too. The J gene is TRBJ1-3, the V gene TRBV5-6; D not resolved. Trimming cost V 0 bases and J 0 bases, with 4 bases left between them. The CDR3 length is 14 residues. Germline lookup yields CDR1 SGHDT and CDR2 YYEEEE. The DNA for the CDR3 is TGTGCCAGCAGCTTGGGGAGCTCTGGAAACACCATATATTTT. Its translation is CASSLGSSGNTIYF.

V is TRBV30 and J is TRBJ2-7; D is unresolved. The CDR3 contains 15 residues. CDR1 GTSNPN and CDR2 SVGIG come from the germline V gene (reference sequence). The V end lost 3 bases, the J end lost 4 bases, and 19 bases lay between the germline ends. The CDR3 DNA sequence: TGTGCCTGGAGCTTCACCCAGACCCCCTCTTACGAGCAGTACTTC. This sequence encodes CAWSFTQTPSYEQYF.

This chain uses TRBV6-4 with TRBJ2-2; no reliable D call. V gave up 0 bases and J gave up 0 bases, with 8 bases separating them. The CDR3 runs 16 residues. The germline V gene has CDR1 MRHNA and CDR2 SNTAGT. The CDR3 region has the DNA TGTGCCAGCAGTGACTCTGCGGTAACGAACACCGGGGAGCTGTTTTTT. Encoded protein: CASSDSAVTNTGELFF.

This CDR3 is CATSREGTSGTDTQYF. The DNA of the CDR3 is TGTGCCACCAGCAGAGAAGGGACCTCCGGCACAGATACGCAGTATTTT. V usage is TRBV15 and J usage is TRBJ2-3; D may be TRBD1 or TRBD2 (5 bases each). V shed 0 bases and J shed 1 base, with 11 bases lying between them. The CDR3 consists of 16 residues. Germline V CDR1 and CDR2: LNHNV, YYDKDF (reference sequence).

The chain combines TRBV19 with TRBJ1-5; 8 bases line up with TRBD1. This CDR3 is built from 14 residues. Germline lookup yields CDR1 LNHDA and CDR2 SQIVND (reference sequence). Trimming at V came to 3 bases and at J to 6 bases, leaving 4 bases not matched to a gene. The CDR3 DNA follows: TGTGCCAGTAGTATGTACCAGGGGGCTCAGCCCCAGCATTTT. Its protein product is CASSMYQGAQPQHF.

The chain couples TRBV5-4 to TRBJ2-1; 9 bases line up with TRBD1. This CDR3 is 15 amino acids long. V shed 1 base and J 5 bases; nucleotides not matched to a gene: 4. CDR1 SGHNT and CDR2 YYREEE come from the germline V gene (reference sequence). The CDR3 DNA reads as TGTGCCAGCAGCTTGTGGGACAGGGAGGACAATGAGCAGTTCTTC. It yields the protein CASSLWDREDNEQFF. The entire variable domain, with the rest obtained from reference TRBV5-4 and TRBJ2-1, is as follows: ETGVTQSPTHLIKTRGQQVTLRCSSQSGHNTVSWYQQALGQGPQFIFQYYREEENGRGNFPPRFSGLQFPNYSSELNVNALELDDSALYLCASSLWDREDNEQFFGPGTRLTVL.

The CDR3 protein is CASSLGSYRGQEVEKLFF. CDR3 sequence (DNA): TGTGCCAGCAGCTTAGGCAGTTACAGGGGGCAGGAGGTCGAAAAACTGTTTTTT. V is TRBV7-2 and J is TRBJ1-4; TRBD1 aligns across 9 bases. V gave up 1 base and J gave up 8 bases; unmatched junction bases: 14. The CDR3 loop spans 18 amino acids. Germline CDR1 is SGHTA and CDR2 is FQGNSA.

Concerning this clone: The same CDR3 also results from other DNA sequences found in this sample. CDR3 sequence: CASSGTASSYEQYF. CDR3 DNA: TGTGCCAGCAGCGGGACAGCTAGCTCCTACGAGCAGTACTTC. The rearrangement joins TRBV5-4 to TRBJ2-7, with 7 bases fitting TRBD1. The germline CDR1 and CDR2 sequences are SGHNT and YYREEE (reference sequence). V lost 4 bases and J lost 0; bases outside the gene matches: 4. This CDR3 is built from 14 residues.

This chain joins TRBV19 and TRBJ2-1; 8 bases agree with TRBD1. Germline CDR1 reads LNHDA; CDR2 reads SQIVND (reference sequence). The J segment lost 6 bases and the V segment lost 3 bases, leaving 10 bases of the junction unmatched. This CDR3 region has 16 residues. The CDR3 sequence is CASSMWLGQVFNEQFF. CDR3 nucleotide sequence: TGTGCCAGTAGTATGTGGTTGGGACAGGTATTCAATGAGCAGTTCTTC.

CDR3: CATSPQGLGNQPQHF. As DNA, the CDR3 is TGTGCCACCAGCCCTCAGGGTCTAGGCAATCAGCCCCAGCATTTT. The genes are TRBV28 and TRBJ1-5; D perhaps matches TRBD1 (5 bases). V was shortened by 10 bases and J by 2 bases, with 18 bases between the two germline ends. This CDR3 spans 15 amino acids. Per germline, CDR1 MDHEN and CDR2 SYDVKM.

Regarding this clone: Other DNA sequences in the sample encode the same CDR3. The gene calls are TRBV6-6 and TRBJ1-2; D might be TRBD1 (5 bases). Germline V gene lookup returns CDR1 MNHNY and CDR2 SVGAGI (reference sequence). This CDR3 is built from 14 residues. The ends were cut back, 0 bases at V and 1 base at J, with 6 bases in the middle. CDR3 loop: CASSYSQGNYGYTF. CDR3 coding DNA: TGTGCCAGCAGTTACTCCCAGGGTAACTATGGCTACACCTTC.

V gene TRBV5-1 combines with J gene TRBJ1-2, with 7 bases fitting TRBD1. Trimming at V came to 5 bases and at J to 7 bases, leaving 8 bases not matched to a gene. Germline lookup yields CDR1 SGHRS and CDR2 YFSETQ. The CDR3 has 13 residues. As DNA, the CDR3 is TGCGCCAGCAGGGGAGACAGGGAGGGTGGCTACACCTTC. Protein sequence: CASRGDREGGYTF.

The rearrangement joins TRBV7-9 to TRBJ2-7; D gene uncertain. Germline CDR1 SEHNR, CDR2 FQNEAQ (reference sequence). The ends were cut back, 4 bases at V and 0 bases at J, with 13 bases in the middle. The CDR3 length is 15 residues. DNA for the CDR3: TGTGCCAGCAGCTCAGGTCAGGCGTACTCCTACGAGCAGTACTTC. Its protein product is CASSSGQAYSYEQYF.

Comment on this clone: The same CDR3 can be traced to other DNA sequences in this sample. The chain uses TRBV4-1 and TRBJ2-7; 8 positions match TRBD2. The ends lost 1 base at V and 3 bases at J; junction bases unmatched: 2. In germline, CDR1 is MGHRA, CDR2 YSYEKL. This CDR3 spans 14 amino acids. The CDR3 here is CASSQVAGGYEQYF. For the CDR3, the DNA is TGCGCCAGCAGCCAAGTTGCGGGAGGCTACGAGCAGTACTTC.

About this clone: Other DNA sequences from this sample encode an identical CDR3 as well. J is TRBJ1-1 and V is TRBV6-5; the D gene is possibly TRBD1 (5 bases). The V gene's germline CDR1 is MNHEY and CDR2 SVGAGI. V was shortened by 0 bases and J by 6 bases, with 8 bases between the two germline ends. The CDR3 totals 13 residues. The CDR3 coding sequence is TGTGCCAGCAGTTACTCGGGGGGTCCTGAAGCTTTCTTT. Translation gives CASSYSGGPEAFF.

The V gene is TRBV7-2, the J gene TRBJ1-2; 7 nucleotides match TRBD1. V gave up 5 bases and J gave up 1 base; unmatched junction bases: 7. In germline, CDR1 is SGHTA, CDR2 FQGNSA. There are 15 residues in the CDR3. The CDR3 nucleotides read TGTGCCAGCAGCACCGGACAGGAGCTTAACTATGGCTACACCTTC. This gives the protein CASSTGQELNYGYTF.

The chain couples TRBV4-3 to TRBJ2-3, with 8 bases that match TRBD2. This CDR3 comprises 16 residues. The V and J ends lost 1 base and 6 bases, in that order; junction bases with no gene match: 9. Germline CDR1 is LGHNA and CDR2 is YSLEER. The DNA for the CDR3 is TGCGCCAGCAGCCAAGGGCCCCCGGGAGGGGAGGATACGCAGTATTTT. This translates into CASSQGPPGGEDTQYF.

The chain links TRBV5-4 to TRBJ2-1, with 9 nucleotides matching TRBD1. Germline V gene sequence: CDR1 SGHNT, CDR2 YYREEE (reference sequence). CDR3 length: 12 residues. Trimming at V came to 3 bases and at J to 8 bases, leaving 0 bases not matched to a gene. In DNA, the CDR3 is TGTGCCAGCAGCTGGACAGGGGATGAGCAGTTCTTC. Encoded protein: CASSWTGDEQFF.

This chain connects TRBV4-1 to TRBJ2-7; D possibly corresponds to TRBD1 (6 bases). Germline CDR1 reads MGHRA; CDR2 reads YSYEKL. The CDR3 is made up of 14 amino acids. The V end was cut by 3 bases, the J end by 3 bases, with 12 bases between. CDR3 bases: TGCGCCAGCAGCCAGCCGGGACACAGCTACGAGCAGTACTTC. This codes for CASSQPGHSYEQYF.